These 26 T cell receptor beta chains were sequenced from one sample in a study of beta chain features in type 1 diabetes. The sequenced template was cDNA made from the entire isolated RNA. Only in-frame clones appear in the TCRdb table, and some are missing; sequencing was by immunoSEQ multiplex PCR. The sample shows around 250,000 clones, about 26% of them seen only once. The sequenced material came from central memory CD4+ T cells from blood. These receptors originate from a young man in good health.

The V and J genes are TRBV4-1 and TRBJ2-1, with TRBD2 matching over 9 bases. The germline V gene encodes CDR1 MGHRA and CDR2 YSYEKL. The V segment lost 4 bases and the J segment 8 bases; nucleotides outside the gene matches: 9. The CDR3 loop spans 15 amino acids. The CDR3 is CASSLRLADVDEQFF. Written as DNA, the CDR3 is TGCGCCAGCAGCCTCCGACTAGCGGACGTGGATGAGCAGTTCTTC.

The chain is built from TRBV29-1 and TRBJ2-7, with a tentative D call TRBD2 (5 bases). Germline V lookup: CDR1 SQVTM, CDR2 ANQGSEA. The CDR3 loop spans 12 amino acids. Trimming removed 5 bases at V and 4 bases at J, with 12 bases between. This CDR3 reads CSVKSGDYEQYF. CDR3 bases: TGCAGCGTTAAATCCGGGGATTACGAGCAGTACTTC.

The CDR3 bases are TGCAGCGCAACTCAGGGGTTCACCGGGGAGCTGTTTTTT. Translation: CSATQGFTGELFF. The V and J genes are TRBV29-1 and TRBJ2-2; D may be TRBD1 (6 bases). There are 13 residues in the CDR3. Germline V CDR1 and CDR2: SQVTM, ANQGSEA. V lost 7 bases and J lost 4, with 13 bases in between.

CDR3 loop: CASSLDSGKRQYF. CDR3 coding DNA: TGTGCCAGCAGCTTAGATTCCGGGAAGCGGCAGTACTTC. The V call is TRBV7-2, the J call TRBJ2-7; D might be TRBD2 (5 bases). The length of the CDR3 is 13 residues. Germline CDR1 and CDR2: SGHTA and FQGNSA. With 1 base removed from V and 9 bases from J, the gap between germline ends came to 13 bases. The full variable domain, with the rest looked up from reference TRBV7-2 and TRBJ2-7, is GAGVSQSPSNKVTEKGKDVELRCDPISGHTALYWYRQSLGQGLEFLIYFQGNSAPDKSGLPSDRFSAERTGGSVSTLTIQRTQQEDSAVYLCASSLDSGKRQYFGPGTRLTVT.

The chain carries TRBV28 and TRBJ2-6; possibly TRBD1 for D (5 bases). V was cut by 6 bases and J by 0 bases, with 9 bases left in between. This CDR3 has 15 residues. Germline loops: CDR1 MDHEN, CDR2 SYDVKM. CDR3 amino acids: CASSPTDSGANVLTF. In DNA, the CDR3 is TGTGCCAGCAGCCCGACAGACTCTGGGGCCAACGTCCTGACTTTC. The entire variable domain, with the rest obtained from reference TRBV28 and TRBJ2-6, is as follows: DVKVTQSSRYLVKRTGEKVFLECVQDMDHENMFWYRQDPGLGLRLIYFSYDVKMKEKGDIPEGYSVSREKKERFSLILESASTNQTSMYLCASSPTDSGANVLTFGAGSRLTVL.

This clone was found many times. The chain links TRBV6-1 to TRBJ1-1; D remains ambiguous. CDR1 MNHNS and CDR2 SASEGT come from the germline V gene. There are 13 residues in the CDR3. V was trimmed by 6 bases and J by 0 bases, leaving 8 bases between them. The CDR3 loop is CASRSIMNTEAFF. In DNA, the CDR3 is TGTGCCAGCAGAAGCATAATGAACACTGAAGCTTTCTTT.

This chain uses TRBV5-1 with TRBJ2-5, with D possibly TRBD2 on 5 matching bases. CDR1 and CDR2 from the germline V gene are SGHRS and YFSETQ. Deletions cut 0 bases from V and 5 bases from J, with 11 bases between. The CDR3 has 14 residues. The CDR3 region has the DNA TGCGCCAGCAGCTTGGAGACGGGAAGGGAGACCCAGTACTTC. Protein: CASSLETGRETQYF.

The CDR3 is CASSLDQGRYEQYF. The CDR3 DNA is TGTGCCAGCAGCTTAGATCAGGGTCGGTACGAGCAGTACTTC. This chain joins TRBV11-2 and TRBJ2-7, with TRBD1 as a possible D gene (5 bases). The CDR3 has 14 residues. Trimming took 0 bases from V and 4 from J, leaving 10 bases between them. The V gene's germline CDR1 is SGHAT and CDR2 FQNNGV. Drawing the rest from reference TRBV11-2 and TRBJ2-7, the complete variable domain is EAGVAQSPRYKIIEKRQSVAFWCNPISGHATLYWYQQILGQGPKLLIQFQNNGVVDDSQLPKDRFSAERLKGVDSTLKIQPAKLEDSAVYLCASSLDQGRYEQYFGPGTRLTVT.

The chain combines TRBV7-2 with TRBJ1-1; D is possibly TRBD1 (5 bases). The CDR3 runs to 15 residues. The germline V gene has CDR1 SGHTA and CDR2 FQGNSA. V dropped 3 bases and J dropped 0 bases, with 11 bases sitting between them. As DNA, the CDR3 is TGTGCCAGCAGCTTGAGCCTCAGGGTGAACACTGAAGCTTTCTTT. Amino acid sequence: CASSLSLRVNTEAFF.

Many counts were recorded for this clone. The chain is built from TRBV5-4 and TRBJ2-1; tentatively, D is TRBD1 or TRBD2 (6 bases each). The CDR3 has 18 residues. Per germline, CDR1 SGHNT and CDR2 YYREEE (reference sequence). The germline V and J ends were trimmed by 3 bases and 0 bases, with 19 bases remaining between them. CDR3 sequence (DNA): TGTGCCAGCAGCTGGTCGAGGGGGACTTTGCCCTCCTACAATGAGCAGTTCTTC. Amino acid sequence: CASSWSRGTLPSYNEQFF. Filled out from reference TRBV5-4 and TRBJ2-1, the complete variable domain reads ETGVTQSPTHLIKTRGQQVTLRCSSQSGHNTVSWYQQALGQGPQFIFQYYREEENGRGNFPPRFSGLQFPNYSSELNVNALELDDSALYLCASSWSRGTLPSYNEQFFGPGTRLTVL.

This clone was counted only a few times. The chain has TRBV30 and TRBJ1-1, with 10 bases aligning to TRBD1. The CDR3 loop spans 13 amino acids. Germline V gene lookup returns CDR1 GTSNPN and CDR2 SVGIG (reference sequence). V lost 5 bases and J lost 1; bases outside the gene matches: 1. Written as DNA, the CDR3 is TGTGCCTGGCGGACAGGGGGGAACACTGAAGCTTTCTTT. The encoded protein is CAWRTGGNTEAFF.

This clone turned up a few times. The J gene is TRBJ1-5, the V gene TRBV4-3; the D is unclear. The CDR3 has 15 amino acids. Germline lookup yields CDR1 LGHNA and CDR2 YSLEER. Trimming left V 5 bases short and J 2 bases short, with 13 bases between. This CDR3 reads CASSAGHRGNQPQHF. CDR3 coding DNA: TGCGCCAGCAGCGCCGGCCACCGGGGCAATCAGCCCCAGCATTTT.

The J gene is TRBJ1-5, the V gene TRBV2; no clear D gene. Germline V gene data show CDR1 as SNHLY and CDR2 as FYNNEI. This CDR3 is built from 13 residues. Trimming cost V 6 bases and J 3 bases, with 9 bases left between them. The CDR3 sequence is CASSISINQPQHF. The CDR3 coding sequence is TGTGCCAGCAGCATTTCCATCAATCAGCCCCAGCATTTT.

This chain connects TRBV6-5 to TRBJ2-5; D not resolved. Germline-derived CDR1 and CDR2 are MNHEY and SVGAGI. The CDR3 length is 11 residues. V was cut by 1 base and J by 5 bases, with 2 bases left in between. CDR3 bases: TGTGCCAGCAGTTACTTCGAGACCCAGTACTTC. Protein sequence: CASSYFETQYF.

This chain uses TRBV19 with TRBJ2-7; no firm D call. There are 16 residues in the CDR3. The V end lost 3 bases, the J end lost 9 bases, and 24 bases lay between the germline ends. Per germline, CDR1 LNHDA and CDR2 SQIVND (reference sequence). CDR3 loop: CASSMSIGSEPTRQYF. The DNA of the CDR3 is TGTGCCAGTAGTATGTCGATCGGCAGTGAACCTACGAGGCAGTACTTC.

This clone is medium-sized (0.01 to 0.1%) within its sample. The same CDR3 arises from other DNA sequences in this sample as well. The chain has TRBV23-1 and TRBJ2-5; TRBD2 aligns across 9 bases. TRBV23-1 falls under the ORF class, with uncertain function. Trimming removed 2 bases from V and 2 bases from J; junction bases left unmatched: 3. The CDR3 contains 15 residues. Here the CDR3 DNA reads TGCGCCAGCAGTCAACTAGCGGGGAAACAAGAGACCCAGTACTTC. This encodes CASSQLAGKQETQYF.

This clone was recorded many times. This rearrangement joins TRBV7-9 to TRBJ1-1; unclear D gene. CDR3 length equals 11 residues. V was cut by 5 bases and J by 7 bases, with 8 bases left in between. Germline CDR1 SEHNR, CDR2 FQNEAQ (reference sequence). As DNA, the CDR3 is TGTGCCAGCAGCCGATCCTATGAAGCTTTCTTT. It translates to CASSRSYEAFF.

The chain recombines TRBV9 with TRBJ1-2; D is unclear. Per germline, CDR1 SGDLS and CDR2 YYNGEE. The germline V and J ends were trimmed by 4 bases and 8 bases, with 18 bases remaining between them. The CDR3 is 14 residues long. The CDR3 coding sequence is TGTGCCAGCAGCCCTGGGAGTTCTCTCGAGGGCTACACCTTC. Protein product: CASSPGSSLEGYTF.

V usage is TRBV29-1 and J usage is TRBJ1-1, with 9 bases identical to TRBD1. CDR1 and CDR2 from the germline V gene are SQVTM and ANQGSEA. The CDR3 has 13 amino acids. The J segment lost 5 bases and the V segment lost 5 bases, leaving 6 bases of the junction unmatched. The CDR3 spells CSVLQGAGTEAFF. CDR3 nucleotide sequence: TGCAGCGTTTTACAGGGGGCAGGAACTGAAGCTTTCTTT.

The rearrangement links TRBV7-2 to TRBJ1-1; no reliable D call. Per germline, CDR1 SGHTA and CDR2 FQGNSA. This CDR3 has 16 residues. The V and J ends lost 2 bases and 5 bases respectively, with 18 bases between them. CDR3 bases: TGTGCCAGCAGCTTACAGCAGCCTAAAATGGGGACTGAAGCTTTCTTT. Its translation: CASSLQQPKMGTEAFF.

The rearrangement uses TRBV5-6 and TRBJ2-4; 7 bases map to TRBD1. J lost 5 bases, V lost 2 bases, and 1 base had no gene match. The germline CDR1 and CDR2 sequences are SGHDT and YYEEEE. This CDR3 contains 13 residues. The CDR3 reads CASSFGTENIQYF. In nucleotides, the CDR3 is TGTGCCAGCAGCTTTGGGACAGAAAACATTCAGTACTTC.

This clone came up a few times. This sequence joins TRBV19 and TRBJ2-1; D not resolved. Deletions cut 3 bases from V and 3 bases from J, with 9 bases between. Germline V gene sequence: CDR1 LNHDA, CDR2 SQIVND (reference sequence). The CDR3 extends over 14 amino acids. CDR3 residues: CASSMQASYNEQFF. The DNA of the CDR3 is TGTGCCAGTAGTATGCAAGCCAGCTACAATGAGCAGTTCTTC.

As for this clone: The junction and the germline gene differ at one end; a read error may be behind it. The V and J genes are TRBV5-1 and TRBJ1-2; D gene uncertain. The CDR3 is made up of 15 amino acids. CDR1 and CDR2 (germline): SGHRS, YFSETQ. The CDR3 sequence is CASNLGSGGMAGYTF. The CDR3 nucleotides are TGCGCCAGCAACTTGGGATCGGGCGGGATGGCTGGCTACACCTTC.

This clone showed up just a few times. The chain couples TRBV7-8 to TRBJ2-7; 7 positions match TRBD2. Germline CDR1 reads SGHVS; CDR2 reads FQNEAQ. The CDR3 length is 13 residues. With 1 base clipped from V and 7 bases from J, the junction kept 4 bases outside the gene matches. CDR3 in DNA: TGTGCCAGCAGCTTAGATAGACTAGCTGAGCAGTACTTC. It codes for CASSLDRLAEQYF.

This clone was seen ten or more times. This CDR3 is CASSNTGVRAGELFF. The CDR3 coding sequence is TGTGCCAGCAGTAATACAGGGGTTCGAGCCGGGGAGCTGTTTTTT. The V call is TRBV28, the J call TRBJ2-2, with 7 bases lining up with TRBD1. Germline V CDR1 and CDR2: MDHEN, SYDVKM. The CDR3 loop spans 15 amino acids. With V trimmed by 5 bases and J by 6 bases, 9 bases remained unmatched.

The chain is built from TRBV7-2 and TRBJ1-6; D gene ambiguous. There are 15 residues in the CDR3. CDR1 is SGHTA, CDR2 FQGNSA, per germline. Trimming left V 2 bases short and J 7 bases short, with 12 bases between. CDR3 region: CASSLTGPGNSPLHF. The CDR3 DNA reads TGTGCCAGCAGCTTAACCGGCCCTGGGAATTCACCCCTCCACTTT.